This T cell receptor (beta chain) was recorded in a study of blood T cell repertoires in COVID-19. About the research overall: Acute and convalescent COVID-19 specimens originated in the United States, Italy and Spain. PBMCs, B-cell-depleted T cells, or T cells provided the cDNA or gDNA that made up the material.

The repertoire was sequenced with immunoSEQ multiplex PCR; TCRdb's copy has only in-frame clones and lacks some. The sample lists 260,000 or so clones; 85% were seen once. Everyone who took part was roughly 18 to 100 years old, and they came from some 23 US areas. Membership in each cohort depended on participant-reported clinical history. CDR3 size: 19 residues. Germline V CDR1 and CDR2: SGHDT, YYEEEE. Trimming at V came to 2 bases and at J to 1 base, leaving 17 bases not matched to a gene. Sequencing was performed on PBMCs or T cells enriched from blood (not recorded which). This receptor was identified in a woman in her fifties or sixties who had recovered from COVID-19. This chain links TRBV5-6 with TRBJ1-1; TRBD1 matches 7 bases. CDR3 sequence: CASSFKAILGGGGNTEAFF. The CDR3, as DNA: TGTGCCAGCAGCTTCAAAGCGATTTTAGGGGGCGGTGGGAACACTGAAGCTTTCTTT.